This T cell receptor (beta chain) was identified during a study of Graves' ophthalmopathy and Graves' hyperthyroidism. Researchers took RNA transcripts and amplified TCR beta CDR3 regions from them. The library came from an HTBI-primed first-round RT-PCR and a second-round multiplex PCR. TCRdb reprocessed the multiplex PCR reads via MiXCR and lists one record per CDR3 protein. Of approximately 210,000 distinct CDR3 sequences in the sample, about 32% were seen once. The CDR3 contains 15 residues. Trimming cost V 6 bases and J 8 bases; bases outside gene matches: 10. Germline V lookup: CDR1 MNHEY, CDR2 SVGEGT. This clonotype has a count of ten or more.

The specimen was peripheral blood. The chain joins TRBV6-2 or TRBV6-3 to TRBJ2-2; 9 bases match TRBD1. This clonotype originated in a man aged 45-65 years with Graves' ophthalmopathy. CDR3 amino acids: CASSEGQGTEGELFF. CDR3 nucleotide sequence: TGTGCCAGCAGCGAAGGACAGGGGACCGAGGGGGAGCTGTTTTTT.